What follows describes a single T cell receptor beta chain. The antigen is unknown. V lost 5 bases and J lost 7, with 21 bases in between. The CDR3 is made up of 15 amino acids. Germline CDR1 is MGHDK and CDR2 is SYGVNS. This entry belongs to a study of shared clonotypes between healthy human individuals. Findings of the study overall: Unshared clonotypes carried lower generation probabilities than those common to all four donors. Between a few donors, naive CD4 clonotypes were shared at a level of roughly 5.5%.

An assay was performed, and its level was deep. Method: immunoSEQ multiplex PCR; TCRdb's copy keeps in-frame clones and lacks some. Here the sample spans 400,000 to 600,000 clones, about 96% being singletons. V usage is TRBV25-1 and J usage is TRBJ2-7; a weak D match, TRBD2 (6 bases). The sequence came from a woman aged 30 to 39 in good health. The specimen sequenced was naive CD4+ T cells sorted from blood. The subset denotes: CD45RA+ positively selected. The chain's CDR3 is CASSLTTAGPLEQYF. CDR3 DNA sequence: TGTGCCAGCAGTCTCACCACAGCGGGTCCCCTGGAGCAGTACTTC.